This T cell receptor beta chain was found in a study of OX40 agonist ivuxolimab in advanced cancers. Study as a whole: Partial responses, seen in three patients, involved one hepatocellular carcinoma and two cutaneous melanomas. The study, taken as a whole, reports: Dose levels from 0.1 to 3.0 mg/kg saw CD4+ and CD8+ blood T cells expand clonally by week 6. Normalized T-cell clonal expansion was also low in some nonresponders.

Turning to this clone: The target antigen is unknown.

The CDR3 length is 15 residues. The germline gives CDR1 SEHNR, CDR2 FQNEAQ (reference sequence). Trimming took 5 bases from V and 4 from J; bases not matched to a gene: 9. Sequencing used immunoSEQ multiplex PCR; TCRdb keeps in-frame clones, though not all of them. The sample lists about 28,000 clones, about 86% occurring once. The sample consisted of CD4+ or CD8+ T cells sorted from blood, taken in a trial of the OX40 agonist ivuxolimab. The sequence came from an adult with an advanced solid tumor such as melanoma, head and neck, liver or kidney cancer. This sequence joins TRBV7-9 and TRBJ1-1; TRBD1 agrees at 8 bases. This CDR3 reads CASSTRQGSSTEAFF. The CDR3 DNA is TGTGCCAGCAGCACCAGACAGGGGTCGAGCACTGAAGCTTTCTTT. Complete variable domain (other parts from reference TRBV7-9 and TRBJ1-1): DTGVSQNPRHKITKRGQNVTFRCDPISEHNRLYWYRQTLGQGPEFLTYFQNEAQLEKSRLLSDRFSAERPKGSFSTLEIQRTEQGDSAMYLCASSTRQGSSTEAFFGQGTRLTVV.